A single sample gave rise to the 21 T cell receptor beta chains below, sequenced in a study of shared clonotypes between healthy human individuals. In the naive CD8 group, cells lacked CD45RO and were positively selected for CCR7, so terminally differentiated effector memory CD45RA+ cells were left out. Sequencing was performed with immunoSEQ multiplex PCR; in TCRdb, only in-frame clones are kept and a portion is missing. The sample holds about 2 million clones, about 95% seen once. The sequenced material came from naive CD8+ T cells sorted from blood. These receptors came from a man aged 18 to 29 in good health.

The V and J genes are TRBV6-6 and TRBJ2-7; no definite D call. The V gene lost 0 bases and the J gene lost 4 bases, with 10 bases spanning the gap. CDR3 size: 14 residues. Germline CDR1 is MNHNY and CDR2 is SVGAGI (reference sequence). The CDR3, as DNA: TGTGCCAGCAGTTACTCGCTGGGTGGTTACGAGCAGTACTTC. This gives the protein CASSYSLGGYEQYF.

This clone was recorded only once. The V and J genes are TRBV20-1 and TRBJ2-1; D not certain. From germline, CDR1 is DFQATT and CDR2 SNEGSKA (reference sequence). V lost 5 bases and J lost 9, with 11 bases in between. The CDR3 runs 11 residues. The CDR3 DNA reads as TGCAGTGCTGGCCCCAGTGGTGAGCAGTTCTTC. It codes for CSAGPSGEQFF.

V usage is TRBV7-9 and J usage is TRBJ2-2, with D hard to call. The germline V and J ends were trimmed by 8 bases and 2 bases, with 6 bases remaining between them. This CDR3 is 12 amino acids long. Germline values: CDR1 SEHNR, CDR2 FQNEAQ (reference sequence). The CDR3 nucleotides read TGTGCCAGCCCTCCAAACACCGGGGAGCTGTTTTTT. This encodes CASPPNTGELFF.

The CDR3: CASSLAATEAFF. For the CDR3, the DNA is TGTGCCAGCAGCCTGGCAGCAACTGAAGCTTTCTTT. J is TRBJ1-1 and V is TRBV5-6, with D unclear. The germline CDR1 and CDR2 sequences are SGHDT and YYEEEE. V lost 4 bases and J lost 5, with 9 bases in between. The CDR3 runs 12 residues.

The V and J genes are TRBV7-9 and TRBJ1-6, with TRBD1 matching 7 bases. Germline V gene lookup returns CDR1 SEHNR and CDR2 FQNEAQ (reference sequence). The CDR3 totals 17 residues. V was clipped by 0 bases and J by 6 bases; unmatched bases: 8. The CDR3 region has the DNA TGTGCCAGCAGCTTAGCGCTCACAGGGGAACGTAATTCACCCCTCCACTTT. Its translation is CASSLALTGERNSPLHF.

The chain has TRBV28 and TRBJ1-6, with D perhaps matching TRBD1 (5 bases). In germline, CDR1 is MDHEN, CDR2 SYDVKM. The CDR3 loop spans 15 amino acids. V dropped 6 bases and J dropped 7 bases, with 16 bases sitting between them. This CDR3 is CASRGGWGTNSPLHF. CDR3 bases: TGTGCCAGCAGGGGGGGTTGGGGAACGAATTCACCCCTCCACTTT.

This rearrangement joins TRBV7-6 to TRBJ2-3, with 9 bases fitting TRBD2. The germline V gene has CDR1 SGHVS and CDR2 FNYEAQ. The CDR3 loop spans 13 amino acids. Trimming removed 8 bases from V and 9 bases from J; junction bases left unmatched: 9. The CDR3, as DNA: TGTGCCAGCTCTCAACTAGCGGGTGACACGCAGTATTTT. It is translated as CASSQLAGDTQYF.

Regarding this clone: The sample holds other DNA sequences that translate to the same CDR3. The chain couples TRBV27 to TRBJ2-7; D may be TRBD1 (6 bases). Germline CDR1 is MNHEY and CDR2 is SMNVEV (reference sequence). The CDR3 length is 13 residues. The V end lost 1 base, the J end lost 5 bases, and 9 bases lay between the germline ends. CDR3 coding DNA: TGTGCCAGCAGTTTATTAGGACAGAACGAGCAGTACTTC. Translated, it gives CASSLLGQNEQYF.

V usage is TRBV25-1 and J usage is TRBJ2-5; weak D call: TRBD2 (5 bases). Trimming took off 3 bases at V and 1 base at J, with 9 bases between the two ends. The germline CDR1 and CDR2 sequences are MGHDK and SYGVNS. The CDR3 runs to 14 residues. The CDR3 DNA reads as TGTGCCAGCAGTGATCGGAGGTCCCAAGAGACCCAGTACTTC. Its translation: CASSDRRSQETQYF.

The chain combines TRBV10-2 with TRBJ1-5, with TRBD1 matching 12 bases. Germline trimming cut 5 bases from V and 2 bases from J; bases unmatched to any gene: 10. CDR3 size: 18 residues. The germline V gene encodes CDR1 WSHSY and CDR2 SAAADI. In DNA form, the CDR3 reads TGCGCCAGCAGTAATCAACCGGGACAGGGGGCGCGCAATCAGCCCCAGCATTTT. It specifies CASSNQPGQGARNQPQHF.

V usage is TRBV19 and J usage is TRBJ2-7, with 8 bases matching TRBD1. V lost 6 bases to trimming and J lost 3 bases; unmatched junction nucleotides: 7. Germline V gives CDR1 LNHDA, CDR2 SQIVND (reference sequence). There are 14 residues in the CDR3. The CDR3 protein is CASRMDREDYEQYF. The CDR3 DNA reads TGTGCCAGTAGAATGGACAGGGAAGACTACGAGCAGTACTTC.

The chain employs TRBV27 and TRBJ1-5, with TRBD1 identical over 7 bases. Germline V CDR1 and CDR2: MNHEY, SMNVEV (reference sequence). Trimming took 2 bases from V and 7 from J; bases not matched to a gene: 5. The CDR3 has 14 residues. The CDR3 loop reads CASSLTGAQQPQHF. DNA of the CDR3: TGTGCCAGCAGTTTAACAGGGGCACAACAGCCCCAGCATTTT.

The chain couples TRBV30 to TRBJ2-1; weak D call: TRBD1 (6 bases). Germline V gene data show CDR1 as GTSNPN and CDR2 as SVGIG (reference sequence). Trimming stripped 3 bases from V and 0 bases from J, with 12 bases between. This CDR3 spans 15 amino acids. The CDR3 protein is CAWSIGGSSYNEQFF. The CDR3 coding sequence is TGTGCCTGGAGCATAGGGGGTAGCTCCTACAATGAGCAGTTCTTC.

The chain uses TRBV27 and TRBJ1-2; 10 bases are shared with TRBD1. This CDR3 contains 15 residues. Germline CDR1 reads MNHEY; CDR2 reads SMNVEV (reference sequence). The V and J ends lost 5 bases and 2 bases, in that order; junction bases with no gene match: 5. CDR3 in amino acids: CASSAPGQGNYGYTF. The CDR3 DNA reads TGTGCCAGCAGTGCTCCGGGACAGGGGAACTATGGCTACACCTTC.

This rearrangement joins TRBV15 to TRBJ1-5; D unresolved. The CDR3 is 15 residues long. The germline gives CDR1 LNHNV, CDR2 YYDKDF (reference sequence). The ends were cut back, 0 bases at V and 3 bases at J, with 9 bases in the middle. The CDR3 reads CATSRDVTNNQPQHF. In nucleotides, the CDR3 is TGTGCCACCAGCAGAGATGTAACAAACAATCAGCCCCAGCATTTT.

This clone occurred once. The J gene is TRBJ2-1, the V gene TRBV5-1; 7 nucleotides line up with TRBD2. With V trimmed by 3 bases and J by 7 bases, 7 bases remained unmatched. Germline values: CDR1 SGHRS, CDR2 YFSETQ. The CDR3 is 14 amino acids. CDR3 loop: CASSWTSGLNEQFF. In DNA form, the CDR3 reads TGCGCCAGCAGCTGGACTAGTGGTCTGAATGAGCAGTTCTTC.

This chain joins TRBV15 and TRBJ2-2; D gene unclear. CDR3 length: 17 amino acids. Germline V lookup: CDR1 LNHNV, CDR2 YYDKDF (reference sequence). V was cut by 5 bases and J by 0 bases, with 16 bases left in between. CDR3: CATSGLVTETNTGELFF. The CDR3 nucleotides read TGTGCCACCAGCGGCCTAGTGACGGAGACGAACACCGGGGAGCTGTTTTTT. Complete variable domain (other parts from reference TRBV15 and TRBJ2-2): DAMVIQNPRYQVTQFGKPVTLSCSQTLNHNVMYWYQQKSSQAPKLLFHYYDKDFNNEADTPDNFQSRRPNTSFCFLDIRSPGLGDTAMYLCATSGLVTETNTGELFFGEGSRLTVL.

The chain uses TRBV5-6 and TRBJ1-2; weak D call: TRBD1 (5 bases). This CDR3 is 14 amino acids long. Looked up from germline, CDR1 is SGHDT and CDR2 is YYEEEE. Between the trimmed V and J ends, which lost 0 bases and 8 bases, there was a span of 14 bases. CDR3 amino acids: CASSLGGSPFGYTF. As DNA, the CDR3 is TGTGCCAGCAGCTTGGGGGGGTCCCCCTTCGGCTACACCTTC. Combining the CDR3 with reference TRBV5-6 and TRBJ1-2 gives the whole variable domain DAGVTQSPTHLIKTRGQQVTLRCSPKSGHDTVSWYQQALGQGPQFIFQYYEEEERQRGNFPDRFSGHQFPNYSSELNVNALLLGDSALYLCASSLGGSPFGYTFGSGTRLTVV.

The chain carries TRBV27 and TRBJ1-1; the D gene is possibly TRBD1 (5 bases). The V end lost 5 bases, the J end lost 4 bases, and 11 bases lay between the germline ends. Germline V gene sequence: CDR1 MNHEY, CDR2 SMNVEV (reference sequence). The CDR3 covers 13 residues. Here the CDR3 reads CASSELGVTEAFF. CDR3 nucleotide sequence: TGTGCCAGCAGTGAACTGGGGGTCACTGAAGCTTTCTTT.

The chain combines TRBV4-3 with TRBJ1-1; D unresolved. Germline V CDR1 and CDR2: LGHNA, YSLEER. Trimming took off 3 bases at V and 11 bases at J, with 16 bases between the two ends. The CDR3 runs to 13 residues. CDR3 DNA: TGCGCCAGCAGCCACTTCGAAGGCCTTGAGGCTTTCTTT. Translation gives CASSHFEGLEAFF.

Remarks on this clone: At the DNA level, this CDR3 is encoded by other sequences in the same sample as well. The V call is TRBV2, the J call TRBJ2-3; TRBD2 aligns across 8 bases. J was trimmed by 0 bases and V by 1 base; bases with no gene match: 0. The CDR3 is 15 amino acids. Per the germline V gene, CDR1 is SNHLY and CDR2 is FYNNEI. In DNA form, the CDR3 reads TGTGCCAGCAGTGAAGGACTAGCGAGCACAGATACGCAGTATTTT. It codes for CASSEGLASTDTQYF. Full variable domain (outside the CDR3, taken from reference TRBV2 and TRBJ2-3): EPEVTQTPSHQVTQMGQEVILRCVPISNHLYFYWYRQILGQKVEFLVSFYNNEISEKSEIFDDQFSVERPDGSNFTLKIRSTKLEDSAMYFCASSEGLASTDTQYFGPGTRLTVL.